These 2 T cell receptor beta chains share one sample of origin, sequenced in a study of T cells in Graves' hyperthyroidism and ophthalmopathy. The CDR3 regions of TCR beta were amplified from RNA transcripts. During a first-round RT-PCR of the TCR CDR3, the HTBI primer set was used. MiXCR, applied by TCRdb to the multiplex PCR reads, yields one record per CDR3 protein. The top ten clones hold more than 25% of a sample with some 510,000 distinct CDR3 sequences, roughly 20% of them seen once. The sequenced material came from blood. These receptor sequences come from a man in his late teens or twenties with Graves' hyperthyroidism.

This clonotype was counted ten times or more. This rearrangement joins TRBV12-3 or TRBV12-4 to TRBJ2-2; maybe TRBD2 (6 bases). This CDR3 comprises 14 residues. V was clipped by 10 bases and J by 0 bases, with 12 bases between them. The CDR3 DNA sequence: TGTGCCATCCCTCGGGGGACGAACACCGGGGAGCTGTTTTTT. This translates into CAIPRGTNTGELFF.

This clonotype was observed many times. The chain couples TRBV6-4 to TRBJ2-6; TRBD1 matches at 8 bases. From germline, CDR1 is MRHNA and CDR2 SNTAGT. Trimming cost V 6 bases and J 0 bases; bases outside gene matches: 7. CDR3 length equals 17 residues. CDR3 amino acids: CASRGQVSFSGANVLTF. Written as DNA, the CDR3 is TGTGCCAGCAGGGGACAGGTCTCCTTCTCTGGGGCCAACGTCCTGACTTTC.